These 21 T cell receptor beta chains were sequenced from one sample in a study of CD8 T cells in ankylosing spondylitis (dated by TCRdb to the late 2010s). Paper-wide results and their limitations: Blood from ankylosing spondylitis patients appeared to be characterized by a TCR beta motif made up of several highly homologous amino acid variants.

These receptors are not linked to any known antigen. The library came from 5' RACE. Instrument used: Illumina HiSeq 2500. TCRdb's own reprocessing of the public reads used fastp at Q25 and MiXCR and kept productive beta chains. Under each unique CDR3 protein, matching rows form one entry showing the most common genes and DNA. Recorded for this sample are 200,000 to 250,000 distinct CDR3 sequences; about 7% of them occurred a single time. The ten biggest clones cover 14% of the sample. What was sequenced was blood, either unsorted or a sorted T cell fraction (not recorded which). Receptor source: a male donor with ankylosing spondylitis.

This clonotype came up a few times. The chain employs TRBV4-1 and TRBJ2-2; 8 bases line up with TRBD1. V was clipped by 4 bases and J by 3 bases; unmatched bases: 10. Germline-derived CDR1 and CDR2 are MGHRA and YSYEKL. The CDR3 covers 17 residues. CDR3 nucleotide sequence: TGCGCCAGCAGCCCCCGCGAGACAGGGGTGTACACCGGGGAGCTGTTTTTT. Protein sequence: CASSPRETGVYTGELFF.

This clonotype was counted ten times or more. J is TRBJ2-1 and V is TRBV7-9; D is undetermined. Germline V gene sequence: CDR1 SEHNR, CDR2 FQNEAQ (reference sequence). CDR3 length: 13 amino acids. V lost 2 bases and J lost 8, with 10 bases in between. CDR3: CASSLKEKDEQFF. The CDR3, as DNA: TGTGCCAGCAGCTTAAAAGAGAAAGATGAGCAGTTCTTC.

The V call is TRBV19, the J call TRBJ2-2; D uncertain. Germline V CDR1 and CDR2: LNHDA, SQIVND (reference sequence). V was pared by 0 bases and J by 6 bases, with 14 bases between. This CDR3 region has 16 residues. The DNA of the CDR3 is TGTGCCAGTAGTATAGATAAGGTCGGATTCTCCGGGGAGCTGTTTTTT. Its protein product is CASSIDKVGFSGELFF.

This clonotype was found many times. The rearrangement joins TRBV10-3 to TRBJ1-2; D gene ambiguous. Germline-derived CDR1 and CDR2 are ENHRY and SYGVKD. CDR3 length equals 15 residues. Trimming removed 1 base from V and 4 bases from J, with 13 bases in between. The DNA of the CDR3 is TGTGCCATCAGTGAGTATCGTGACGCCCGCTATGGCTACACCTTC. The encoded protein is CAISEYRDARYGYTF.

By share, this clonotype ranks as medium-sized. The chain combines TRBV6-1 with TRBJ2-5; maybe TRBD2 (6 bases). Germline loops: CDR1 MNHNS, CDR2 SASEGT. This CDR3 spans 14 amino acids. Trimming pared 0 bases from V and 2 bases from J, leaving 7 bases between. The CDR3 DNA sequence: TGTGCCAGCAGTGAAGCCGGGACTCAAGAGACCCAGTACTTC. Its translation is CASSEAGTQETQYF.

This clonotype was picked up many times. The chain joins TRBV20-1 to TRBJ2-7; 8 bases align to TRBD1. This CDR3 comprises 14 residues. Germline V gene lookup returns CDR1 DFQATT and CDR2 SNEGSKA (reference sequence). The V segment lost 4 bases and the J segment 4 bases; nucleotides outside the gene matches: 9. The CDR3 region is CSANRRQGRYEQYF. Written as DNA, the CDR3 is TGCAGTGCTAACCGGCGACAGGGGAGGTACGAGCAGTACTTC.

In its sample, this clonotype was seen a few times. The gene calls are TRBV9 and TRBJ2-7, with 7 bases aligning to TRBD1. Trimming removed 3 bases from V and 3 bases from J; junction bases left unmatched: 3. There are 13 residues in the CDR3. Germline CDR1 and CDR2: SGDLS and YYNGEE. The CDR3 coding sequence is TGTGCCAGCAGCGGGGACAGCCTCTACGAGCAGTACTTC. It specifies CASSGDSLYEQYF.

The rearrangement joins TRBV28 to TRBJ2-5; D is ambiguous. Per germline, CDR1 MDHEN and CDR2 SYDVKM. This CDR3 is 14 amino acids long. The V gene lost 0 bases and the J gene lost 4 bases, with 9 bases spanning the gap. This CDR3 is CASSLWGVGETQYF. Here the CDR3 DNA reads TGTGCCAGCAGTTTATGGGGTGTTGGAGAGACCCAGTACTTC.

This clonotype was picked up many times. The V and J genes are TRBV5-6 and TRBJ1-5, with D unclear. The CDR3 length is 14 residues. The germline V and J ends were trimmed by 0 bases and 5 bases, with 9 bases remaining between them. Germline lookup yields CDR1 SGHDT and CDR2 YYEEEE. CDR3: CASSLGGVDQPQHF. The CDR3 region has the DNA TGTGCCAGCAGCTTGGGCGGGGTTGATCAGCCCCAGCATTTT.

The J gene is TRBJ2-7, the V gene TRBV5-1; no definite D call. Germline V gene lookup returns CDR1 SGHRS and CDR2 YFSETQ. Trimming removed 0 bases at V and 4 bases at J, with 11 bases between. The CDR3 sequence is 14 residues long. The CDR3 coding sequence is TGCGCCAGCAGCTTGGAGCATGCGGTTTACGAGCAGTACTTC. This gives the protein CASSLEHAVYEQYF.

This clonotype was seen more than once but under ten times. CDR3 DNA sequence: TGTGCCTGGAGTGTAAGCGGGATCTACGAGCAGTACTTC. This codes for CAWSVSGIYEQYF. The chain employs TRBV30 and TRBJ2-7, with 7 bases matching TRBD2. Trimming at V came to 0 bases and at J to 3 bases, leaving 2 bases not matched to a gene. This CDR3 has 13 amino acids. Germline CDR1 reads GTSNPN; CDR2 reads SVGIG (reference sequence).

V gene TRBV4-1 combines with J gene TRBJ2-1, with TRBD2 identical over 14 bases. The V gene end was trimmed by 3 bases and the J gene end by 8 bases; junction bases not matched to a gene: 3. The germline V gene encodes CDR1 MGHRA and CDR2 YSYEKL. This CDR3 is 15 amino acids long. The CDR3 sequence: CASSQPGLAGDEQFF. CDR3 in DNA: TGCGCCAGCAGCCAGCCGGGACTAGCGGGAGATGAGCAGTTCTTC.

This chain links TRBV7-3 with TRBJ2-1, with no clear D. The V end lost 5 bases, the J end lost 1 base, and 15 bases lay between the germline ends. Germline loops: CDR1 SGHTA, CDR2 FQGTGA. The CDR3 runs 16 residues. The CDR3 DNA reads TGTGCCAGCAGCCTAAGAACAGCAGTATCCTACAATGAGCAGTTCTTC. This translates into CASSLRTAVSYNEQFF.

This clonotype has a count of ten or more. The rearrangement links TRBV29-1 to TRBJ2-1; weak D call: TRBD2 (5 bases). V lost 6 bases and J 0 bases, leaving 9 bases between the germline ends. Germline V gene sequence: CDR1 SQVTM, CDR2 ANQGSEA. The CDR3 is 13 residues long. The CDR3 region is CSVRESSYNEQFF. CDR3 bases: TGCAGCGTGAGGGAGAGCTCCTACAATGAGCAGTTCTTC.

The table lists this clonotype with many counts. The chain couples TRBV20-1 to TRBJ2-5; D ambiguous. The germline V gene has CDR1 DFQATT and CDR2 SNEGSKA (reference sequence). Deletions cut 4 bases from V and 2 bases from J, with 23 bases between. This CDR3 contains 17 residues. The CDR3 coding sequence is TGCAGTGCTAAAGGGTTGTTCGAGGACCAGAAACAAGAGACCCAGTACTTC. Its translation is CSAKGLFEDQKQETQYF.

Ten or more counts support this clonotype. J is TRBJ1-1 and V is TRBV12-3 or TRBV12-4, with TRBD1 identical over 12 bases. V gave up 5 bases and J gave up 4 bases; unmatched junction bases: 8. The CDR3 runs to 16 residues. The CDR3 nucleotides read TGTGCCAGCAGTCCACCCGGGACAGGGGGCTTCACTGAAGCTTTCTTT. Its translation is CASSPPGTGGFTEAFF.

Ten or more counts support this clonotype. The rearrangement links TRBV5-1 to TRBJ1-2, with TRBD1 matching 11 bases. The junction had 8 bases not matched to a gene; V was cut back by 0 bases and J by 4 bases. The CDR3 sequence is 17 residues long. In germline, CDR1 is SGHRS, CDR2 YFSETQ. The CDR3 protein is CASSLGTGGLLPYGYTF. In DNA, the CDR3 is TGCGCCAGCAGCTTGGGGACAGGGGGCTTACTCCCCTATGGCTACACCTTC.

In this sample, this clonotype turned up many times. CDR3 bases: TGTGCCAGCAGCAAACAGGCATTAAACGGGGGCGAGCAGTACTTC. As protein: CASSKQALNGGEQYF. J is TRBJ2-7 and V is TRBV21-1; the DNA was not compared with TRBD1, the D call given in the table. TRBV21-1 is reported as a pseudogene. There are 15 residues in the CDR3.

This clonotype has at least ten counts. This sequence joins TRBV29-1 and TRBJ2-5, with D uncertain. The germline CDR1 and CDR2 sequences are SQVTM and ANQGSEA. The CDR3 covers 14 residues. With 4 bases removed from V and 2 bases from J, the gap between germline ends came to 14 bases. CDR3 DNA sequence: TGCAGCGTTGTGTCTCTCCGACTTCAAGAGACCCAGTACTTC. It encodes CSVVSLRLQETQYF.

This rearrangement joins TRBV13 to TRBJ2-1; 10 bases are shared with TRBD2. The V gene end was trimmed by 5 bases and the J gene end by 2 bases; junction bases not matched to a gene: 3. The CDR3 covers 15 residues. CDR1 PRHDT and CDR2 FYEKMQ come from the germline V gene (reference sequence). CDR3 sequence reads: CASSPGLATYNEQFF. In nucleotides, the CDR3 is TGTGCCAGCAGCCCGGGACTAGCGACCTACAATGAGCAGTTCTTC. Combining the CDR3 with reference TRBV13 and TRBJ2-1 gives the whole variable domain AAGVIQSPRHLIKEKRETATLKCYPIPRHDTVYWYQQGPGQDPQFLISFYEKMQSDKGSIPDRFSAQQFSDYHSELNMSSLELGDSALYFCASSPGLATYNEQFFGPGTRLTVL.

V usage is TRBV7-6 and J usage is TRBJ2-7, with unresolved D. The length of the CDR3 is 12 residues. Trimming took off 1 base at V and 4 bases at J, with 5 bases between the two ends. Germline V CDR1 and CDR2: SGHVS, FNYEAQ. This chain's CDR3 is CASSLEEYEQYF. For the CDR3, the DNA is TGTGCCAGCAGCTTAGAGGAGTACGAGCAGTACTTC.